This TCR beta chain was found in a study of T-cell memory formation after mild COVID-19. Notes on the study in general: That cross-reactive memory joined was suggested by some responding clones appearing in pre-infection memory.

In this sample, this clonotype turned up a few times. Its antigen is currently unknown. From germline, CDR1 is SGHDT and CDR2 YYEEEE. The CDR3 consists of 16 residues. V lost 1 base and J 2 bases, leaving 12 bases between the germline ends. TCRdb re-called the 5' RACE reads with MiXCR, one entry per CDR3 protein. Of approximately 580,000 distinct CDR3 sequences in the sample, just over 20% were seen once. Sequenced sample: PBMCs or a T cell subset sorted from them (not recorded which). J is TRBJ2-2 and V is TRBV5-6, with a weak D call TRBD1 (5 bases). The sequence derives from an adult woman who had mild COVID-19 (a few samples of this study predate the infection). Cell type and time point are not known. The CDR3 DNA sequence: TGTGCCAGCAGCTTGTATCAGGGAATAAACACCGGGGAGCTGTTTTTT. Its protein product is CASSLYQGINTGELFF.